Listed here are 31 T cell receptor beta chains from one sample, sequenced in a study of human T cells and chemical hapten exposure. TCRdb itself ran the RACE reads through MiXCR, one entry per CDR3 protein. The data hold tens of thousands of distinct CDR3 sequences, with about 7.7% observed a single time. Indicated time point: healthy volunteer bleed at 2 weeks. Whole blood, unfractionated, served as the material for total RNA extraction. The sample taken for sequencing was whole blood. These receptors were collected from a human donor in good health. Some clones in this sample may be carry-over from other donors' samples.

The chain recombines TRBV7-9 with TRBJ1-5, with D unresolved. Germline CDR1 reads SEHNR; CDR2 reads FQNEAQ (reference sequence). Trimming took 1 base from V and 5 from J, leaving 9 bases between them. The CDR3 length is 14 residues. The DNA of the CDR3 is TGTGCCAGCAGCTTAGAGGCGAGCGATCAGCCCCAGCATTTT. Its translation: CASSLEASDQPQHF.

The table lists this clonotype with many counts. CDR3 protein: CASSEDRANTEAFF. The CDR3 nucleotides are TGTGCCAGCAGTGAGGACAGGGCGAACACTGAAGCTTTCTTT. The chain combines TRBV6-2 or TRBV6-3 with TRBJ1-1; 8 nucleotides match TRBD1. J gave up 1 base and V 5 bases, and 3 bases lay outside the gene matches. This CDR3 is built from 14 residues. CDR1 is MNHEY and CDR2 is SVGEGT in the germline V gene.

This clonotype was observed a handful of times. The CDR3 spells CASSFGGLGANVLTF. The CDR3, as DNA: TGCGCCAGCAGCTTTGGGGGCCTTGGGGCCAACGTCCTGACTTTC. The chain couples TRBV5-1 to TRBJ2-6; maybe TRBD1 (6 bases). V lost 2 bases and J 3 bases, leaving 9 bases between the germline ends. In germline, CDR1 is SGHRS, CDR2 YFSETQ. The CDR3 loop spans 15 amino acids.

The chain couples TRBV20-1 to TRBJ1-2; 9 bases fit TRBD1. The junction had 7 bases not matched to a gene; V was cut back by 5 bases and J by 6 bases. This CDR3 has 13 residues. Germline V gives CDR1 DFQATT, CDR2 SNEGSKA (reference sequence). CDR3 nucleotide sequence: TGCAGTGCTTGGACAGGGGTCGGCCATGGCTACACCTTC. Amino acids: CSAWTGVGHGYTF.

This clonotype was counted ten times or more. This sequence joins TRBV7-8 and TRBJ2-3; D is possibly TRBD2 (7 bases). This CDR3 contains 14 residues. The V gene's germline CDR1 is SGHVS and CDR2 FQNEAQ. The germline V and J ends were trimmed by 2 bases and 6 bases, with 12 bases remaining between them. This CDR3 reads CASSLTGGLDTQYF. In nucleotides, the CDR3 is TGTGCCAGCAGCTTAACCGGGGGGCTGGATACGCAGTATTTT.

This clonotype was seen only a few times. This sequence joins TRBV5-1 and TRBJ1-1; 9 nucleotides agree with TRBD1. This CDR3 contains 13 residues. Germline CDR1 is SGHRS and CDR2 is YFSETQ. V trimming: 4 bases; J trimming: 7 bases; junction bases outside the gene matches: 5. In DNA form, the CDR3 reads TGCGCCAGCAGCCGCACAGGGGGCCTTGAAGCTTTCTTT. Translating it yields CASSRTGGLEAFF.

This chain links TRBV29-1 with TRBJ1-3; D gene uncertain. Germline lookup yields CDR1 SQVTM and CDR2 ANQGSEA. With 6 bases removed from V and 0 bases from J, the gap between germline ends came to 3 bases. CDR3 size: 11 residues. For the CDR3, the DNA is TGCAGCGTGGACTCTGGAAACACCATATATTTT. It codes for CSVDSGNTIYF.

In its sample, this clonotype was seen many times. The V and J genes are TRBV2 and TRBJ1-1, with 10 bases identical to TRBD1. With V trimmed by 5 bases and J by 2 bases, 8 bases remained unmatched. The germline gives CDR1 SNHLY, CDR2 FYNNEI. The CDR3 length is 16 residues. For the CDR3, the DNA is TGTGCCAGCAGTTATGAGGGACAGGGGAGCAACACTGAAGCTTTCTTT. This encodes CASSYEGQGSNTEAFF. Using reference TRBV2 and TRBJ1-1 for the parts outside the CDR3, the full variable domain is EPEVTQTPSHQVTQMGQEVILRCVPISNHLYFYWYRQILGQKVEFLVSFYNNEISEKSEIFDDQFSVERPDGSNFTLKIRSTKLEDSAMYFCASSYEGQGSNTEAFFGQGTRLTVV.

This clonotype has ten or more counts. V usage is TRBV20-1 and J usage is TRBJ1-2, with a weak D call TRBD1 (6 bases). Germline-derived CDR1 and CDR2 are DFQATT and SNEGSKA (reference sequence). The CDR3 covers 15 residues. The V gene lost 0 bases and the J gene lost 1 base, with 12 bases spanning the gap. CDR3 DNA sequence: TGCAGTGCTAGAGAATTGGCAGGGGATAACTATGGCTACACCTTC. The encoded protein is CSARELAGDNYGYTF.

This clonotype was detected ten times or more. J is TRBJ2-1 and V is TRBV12-3 or TRBV12-4; 10 bases are shared with TRBD1. V dropped 4 bases and J dropped 5; count of bases not matched to a gene: 5. The CDR3 has 15 amino acids. In DNA form, the CDR3 reads TGTGCCAGCAGTTGGAGACAGGGGGCAAACAATGAGCAGTTCTTC. This gives the protein CASSWRQGANNEQFF.

This clonotype was counted between two and nine times. The chain links TRBV4-2 to TRBJ2-4; TRBD1 is a possible D gene (6 bases). Germline V lookup: CDR1 LGHNA, CDR2 YNFKEQ. Trimming took 0 bases from V and 1 from J, leaving 7 bases between them. This CDR3 region has 15 residues. CDR3 nucleotide sequence: TGTGCCAGCAGCCAAGAAGGGGGTGCCAAAAACATTCAGTACTTC. This translates into CASSQEGGAKNIQYF.

CDR3: CSAPMTGSNQPQHF. CDR3 in DNA: TGCAGTGCTCCTATGACAGGGAGTAATCAGCCCCAGCATTTT. This chain joins TRBV20-1 and TRBJ1-5; TRBD1 matches at 7 bases. This CDR3 has 14 residues. The V segment lost 5 bases and the J segment 4 bases; nucleotides outside the gene matches: 8. Per the germline V gene, CDR1 is DFQATT and CDR2 is SNEGSKA (reference sequence).

This clonotype is medium-sized in the sample. The V call is TRBV20-1, the J call TRBJ2-2, with D possibly being TRBD2 (5 bases). CDR3 length: 13 amino acids. With 4 bases removed from V and 0 bases from J, the gap between germline ends came to 6 bases. The germline V gene has CDR1 DFQATT and CDR2 SNEGSKA (reference sequence). CDR3 region: CSAILANTGELFF. CDR3 nucleotides: TGCAGTGCTATACTAGCGAACACCGGGGAGCTGTTTTTT.

Only a few counts were recorded for this clonotype. The V and J genes are TRBV5-1 and TRBJ2-3, with unresolved D. V was shortened by 3 bases and J by 0 bases, with 11 bases between the two germline ends. CDR1 SGHRS and CDR2 YFSETQ come from the germline V gene. The CDR3 has 15 residues. The CDR3 sequence: CASSYLASSTDTQYF. CDR3 nucleotide sequence: TGCGCCAGCAGCTACCTCGCGTCTAGCACAGATACGCAGTATTTT.

A few counts support this clonotype. The rearrangement uses TRBV5-1 and TRBJ2-2; D is unresolved. Germline-derived CDR1 and CDR2 are SGHRS and YFSETQ. This CDR3 is 15 amino acids long. V was cut by 1 base and J by 0 bases, with 7 bases left in between. As DNA, the CDR3 is TGCGCCAGCAGCTTGAGCAGTGCGAACACCGGGGAGCTGTTTTTT. It yields the protein CASSLSSANTGELFF.

This clonotype was seen a few times. The chain links TRBV29-1 to TRBJ2-1, with D tentatively TRBD2 (6 bases). CDR3 size: 18 residues. Germline V lookup: CDR1 SQVTM, CDR2 ANQGSEA. V was trimmed by 2 bases and J by 2 bases, leaving 22 bases between them. CDR3 sequence reads: CSVEFPEFGGRTYNEQFF. As DNA, the CDR3 is TGCAGCGTTGAATTTCCCGAATTTGGGGGGAGGACCTACAATGAGCAGTTCTTC.

Worth noting for this clonotype: Being one base from a much bigger clone, this may be a read error. The J gene is TRBJ2-5, the V gene TRBV3-1; the D is unclear. The germline V gene encodes CDR1 LGHDT and CDR2 YNNKEL (reference sequence). The CDR3 is 12 residues long. With 2 bases removed from V and 5 bases from J, the gap between germline ends came to 6 bases. The CDR3 region has the DNA TGTGCCAGCAGCCAAATAGTGGAGACCCAGTACTTC. Residues: CASSQIVETQYF.

Points on this clonotype: This may stem from a read error, because a much larger clone lies one nucleotide away. The chain recombines TRBV7-2 with TRBJ2-7; 7 nucleotides align to TRBD1. Looked up from germline, CDR1 is SGHTA and CDR2 is FQGNSA. The CDR3 contains 15 residues. The ends lost 3 bases at V and 5 bases at J; junction bases unmatched: 10. CDR3 sequence: CASSFRRQGTDEQYF. In nucleotides, the CDR3 is TGTGCCAGCAGCTTCAGGAGACAGGGTACGGACGAGCAGTACTTC.

Many counts were recorded for this clonotype. This chain connects TRBV4-1 to TRBJ2-2; D ambiguous. With 1 base removed from V and 4 bases from J, the gap between germline ends came to 10 bases. Germline lookup yields CDR1 MGHRA and CDR2 YSYEKL. This CDR3 comprises 15 residues. CDR3 DNA sequence: TGCGCCAGCAGCCAAGTCGGCAGCCTCACCGGGGAGCTGTTTTTT. As protein: CASSQVGSLTGELFF.

This rearrangement joins TRBV10-3 to TRBJ1-2; a possible D gene is TRBD1 (6 bases). The germline V and J ends were trimmed by 2 bases and 8 bases, with 27 bases remaining between them. Germline V lookup: CDR1 ENHRY, CDR2 SYGVKD. CDR3 length: 18 amino acids. The CDR3 spells CAISERSQGIADLVGYTF. CDR3 sequence (DNA): TGTGCCATCAGTGAGAGGTCCCAGGGGATCGCTGACTTGGTGGGCTACACCTTC.

This clonotype is medium-sized within its sample. This sequence joins TRBV7-2 and TRBJ1-5; D is unresolved. The CDR3 sequence is 13 residues long. Trimming cost V 5 bases and J 1 base, with 6 bases left between them. Per the germline V gene, CDR1 is SGHTA and CDR2 is FQGNSA. CDR3 loop: CASSTESNQPQHF. The CDR3 DNA reads as TGTGCCAGCAGCACTGAGAGCAATCAGCCCCAGCATTTT.

This clonotype was recorded at least ten times. The chain carries TRBV5-6 and TRBJ2-3; D not resolved. The V end was cut by 3 bases, the J end by 6 bases, with 23 bases between. The germline V gene encodes CDR1 SGHDT and CDR2 YYEEEE. CDR3 length: 17 amino acids. The CDR3 region has the DNA TGTGCCAGCAGCTGGAACACAATCACTGGTAACTCGGATACGCAGTATTTT. Translating it yields CASSWNTITGNSDTQYF.

V is TRBV29-1 and J is TRBJ2-1, with 12 bases lining up with TRBD2. This CDR3 region has 17 residues. The V segment lost 0 bases and the J segment 9 bases; nucleotides outside the gene matches: 12. Germline-derived CDR1 and CDR2 are SQVTM and ANQGSEA. The chain's CDR3 is CSVEDQFLTSGRGEQFF. The CDR3 bases are TGCAGCGTTGAAGATCAATTTTTGACTAGCGGGAGAGGTGAGCAGTTCTTC.

This clonotype was counted many times. V gene TRBV6-4 combines with J gene TRBJ2-3; 13 nucleotides match TRBD2. The CDR3 sequence is 16 residues long. Germline lookup yields CDR1 MRHNA and CDR2 SNTAGT. V lost 3 bases to trimming and J lost 1 base; unmatched junction nucleotides: 1. CDR3 residues: CASSETSGGGTDTQYF. The CDR3 DNA reads TGTGCCAGCAGTGAAACTAGCGGGGGGGGCACAGATACGCAGTATTTT.

The CDR3 region is CASSLGLGNTEAFF. The DNA for the CDR3 is TGTGCCAGCAGCTTAGGGTTGGGGAACACTGAAGCTTTCTTT. V and J are TRBV7-9 and TRBJ1-1, with D uncertain. The CDR3 contains 14 residues. CDR1 and CDR2 from the germline V gene are SEHNR and FQNEAQ (reference sequence). Trimming cost V 1 base and J 1 base, with 7 bases left between them.

The chain recombines TRBV6-6 with TRBJ1-1; TRBD1 matches 7 bases. With 2 bases clipped from V and 4 bases from J, the junction kept 4 bases outside the gene matches. CDR1 and CDR2 from the germline V gene are MNHNY and SVGAGI (reference sequence). This CDR3 is 14 amino acids long. The CDR3 region has the DNA TGTGCCAGCAGTTACGGTGACAGGGCCACTGAAGCTTTCTTT. It translates to CASSYGDRATEAFF.

Remarks on this clonotype: This sequence may be a read error, since a much larger clone differs from it by one base. The chain is built from TRBV4-3 and TRBJ2-5; D might be TRBD2 (5 bases). The V gene lost 1 base and the J gene lost 2 bases, with 11 bases spanning the gap. CDR1 is LGHNA and CDR2 is YSLEER in the germline V gene. The CDR3 runs to 15 residues. The CDR3 DNA reads TGCGCCAGCAGCCAAGCTCGGGGAGTTCAAGAGACCCAGTACTTC. Translated, it gives CASSQARGVQETQYF.

This clonotype was counted between two and nine times. The junction departs from germline at one end; a sequencing error may be responsible. V and J are TRBV4-3 and TRBJ2-7, with 10 bases fitting TRBD2. Germline V gene data show CDR1 as LGHNA and CDR2 as YSLEER. This CDR3 contains 18 residues. The CDR3 bases are TGTGCCAGCAGCCAAGCCTCTAGCGGGAGCGGTAGATCCTACGAGCAGTACTTC. Amino acid sequence: CASSQASSGSGRSYEQYF.

This clonotype appeared many times. The rearrangement uses TRBV6-4 and TRBJ2-1; 10 bases match TRBD1. The CDR3 length is 17 residues. Looked up from germline, CDR1 is MRHNA and CDR2 is SNTAGT. J gave up 8 bases and V 6 bases, and 16 bases lay outside the gene matches. CDR3 protein: CASSMSPPGQGSDEQFF. The DNA of the CDR3 is TGTGCCAGCAGCATGAGTCCCCCGGGACAGGGGTCCGATGAGCAGTTCTTC.

This clonotype was observed many times. The chain recombines TRBV7-2 with TRBJ2-7; 8 bases agree with TRBD2. Germline lookup yields CDR1 SGHTA and CDR2 FQGNSA. The trim removed 2 bases at V and 0 bases at J, leaving 9 bases unmatched. The CDR3 is 17 residues long. CDR3 sequence reads: CASSLNQLAASSYEQYF. CDR3 coding DNA: TGTGCCAGCAGCTTAAACCAACTAGCGGCGAGCTCCTACGAGCAGTACTTC.

By frequency in the sample, this clonotype is medium-sized. The V and J genes are TRBV11-2 and TRBJ2-3; the D is unclear. CDR3 length: 11 residues. CDR1 SGHAT and CDR2 FQNNGV come from the germline V gene. V lost 5 bases and J 2 bases, leaving 2 bases between the germline ends. In nucleotides, the CDR3 is TGTGCCAGCAGCCTCACAGATACGCAGTATTTT. The encoded protein is CASSLTDTQYF.